The 24 T cell receptor beta chains presented below share a single source sample, sequenced in a study of cytomegalovirus exposure and HLA in healthy donors. The PCR employed 60 Vbeta primers together with 13 Jbeta primers. Profiling relied on immunoSEQ multiplex PCR, and the TCRdb table lists in-frame clones only, not all of them. This table lists about 65,000 clones. Sequencing was performed on PBMCs. These receptors were collected from a boy between 10 and 17 years old in good health and CMV-seronegative.

The rearrangement uses TRBV5-1 and TRBJ2-1; 11 nucleotides agree with TRBD1. This CDR3 is built from 15 residues. The germline V gene has CDR1 SGHRS and CDR2 YFSETQ. V gave up 4 bases and J gave up 9 bases; unmatched junction bases: 9. This CDR3 reads CASSPHRTGGGEQFF. The CDR3 coding sequence is TGCGCCAGCAGCCCCCACCGGACAGGGGGCGGTGAGCAGTTCTTC.

This chain joins TRBV4-2 and TRBJ2-7; a weak D match, TRBD1 (6 bases). Germline CDR1 reads LGHNA; CDR2 reads YNFKEQ. The CDR3 runs to 13 residues. The V gene lost 1 base and the J gene lost 5 bases, with 9 bases spanning the gap. The CDR3 is CASSQVSGDEQYF. In nucleotides, the CDR3 is TGTGCCAGCAGCCAAGTTTCAGGGGACGAGCAGTACTTC.

V is TRBV29-1 and J is TRBJ2-2; possibly TRBD1 for D (5 bases). CDR1 and CDR2 from the germline V gene are SQVTM and ANQGSEA. Trimming left V 3 bases short and J 7 bases short, with 9 bases between. This CDR3 is built from 12 residues. The CDR3 region has the DNA TGCAGCGTTGAGGGAAGGGGCGGGGAGCTGTTTTTT. Protein product: CSVEGRGGELFF.

The chain links TRBV7-8 to TRBJ1-5; the match to TRBD1 covers 9 bases. The V segment lost 5 bases and the J segment 0 bases; nucleotides outside the gene matches: 5. The germline CDR1 and CDR2 sequences are SGHVS and FQNEAQ. This CDR3 has 16 residues. The CDR3 coding sequence is TGTGCCAGCAGCCCCGGGACAGGGAATAGCAATCAGCCCCAGCATTTT. This codes for CASSPGTGNSNQPQHF.

In regard to this clone: This sample includes further DNA sequences coding for the same CDR3. The rearrangement uses TRBV30 and TRBJ2-5, with D perhaps TRBD1 (6 bases). Trimming took 0 bases from V and 2 from J, leaving 13 bases between them. The CDR3 contains 15 residues. Germline V CDR1 and CDR2: GTSNPN, SVGIG (reference sequence). For the CDR3, the DNA is TGTGCCTGGAGTGTACAGGGAGCGCCTCAAGAGACCCAGTACTTC. It encodes CAWSVQGAPQETQYF.

The V and J genes are TRBV19 and TRBJ1-1; TRBD1 is a possible D gene (6 bases). The CDR3 totals 15 residues. Germline V gene lookup returns CDR1 LNHDA and CDR2 SQIVND (reference sequence). The V end was cut by 1 base, the J end by 2 bases, with 11 bases between. The CDR3 region has the DNA TGTGCCAGTAGTATAGGCGGGGGGCGAAACACTGAAGCTTTCTTT. Translation gives CASSIGGGRNTEAFF.

The CDR3 protein is CASSVGQGFENIQYF. CDR3 sequence (DNA): TGCGCCAGCAGCGTCGGACAGGGTTTTGAAAACATTCAGTACTTC. The chain recombines TRBV5-1 with TRBJ2-4, with TRBD1 matching 8 bases. Unmatched junction bases numbered 8, after V lost 4 bases and J lost 5 bases. Germline V gene lookup returns CDR1 SGHRS and CDR2 YFSETQ. The length of the CDR3 is 15 residues.

V is TRBV27 and J is TRBJ1-5; D not resolved. Trimming removed 1 base at V and 2 bases at J, with 6 bases between. Germline CDR1 MNHEY, CDR2 SMNVEV (reference sequence). The CDR3 spans 14 residues. The CDR3 region is CASSLWAGNQPQHF. CDR3 coding DNA: TGTGCCAGCAGTTTATGGGCAGGCAATCAGCCCCAGCATTTT.

This chain connects TRBV30 to TRBJ2-1; TRBD2 aligns across 10 bases. The CDR3 is 15 residues long. Germline CDR1 is GTSNPN and CDR2 is SVGIG (reference sequence). V shed 3 bases, J shed 5 bases, and the junction held 7 bases outside the gene matches. The CDR3 sequence is CAWSRKGLADNEQFF. CDR3 bases: TGTGCCTGGAGCCGGAAAGGACTAGCGGACAATGAGCAGTTCTTC.

The chain uses TRBV2 and TRBJ2-1; 8 nucleotides match TRBD2. With 2 bases clipped from V and 5 bases from J, the junction kept 17 bases outside the gene matches. This CDR3 region has 19 residues. CDR1 and CDR2 from the germline V gene are SNHLY and FYNNEI. CDR3 residues: CASSESWPLLAATNNEQFF. As DNA, the CDR3 is TGTGCCAGCAGTGAAAGCTGGCCCTTACTAGCGGCGACTAACAATGAGCAGTTCTTC.

This chain connects TRBV6-5 to TRBJ2-2, with 7 nucleotides matching TRBD1. V was clipped by 0 bases and J by 8 bases; unmatched bases: 0. The CDR3 covers 13 residues. Germline CDR1 MNHEY, CDR2 SVGAGI. The CDR3 loop reads CASSYSQGGELFF. DNA for the CDR3: TGTGCCAGCAGTTACTCACAGGGGGGGGAGCTGTTTTTT.

The V call is TRBV19, the J call TRBJ2-7; TRBD2 is a possible D gene (5 bases). The germline V and J ends were trimmed by 5 bases and 3 bases, with 8 bases remaining between them. Germline values: CDR1 LNHDA, CDR2 SQIVND (reference sequence). The CDR3 consists of 12 residues. Here the CDR3 DNA reads TGTGCCAGTAGTGGAGGAGTCTACGAGCAGTACTTC. The encoded protein is CASSGGVYEQYF.

A word on this clone: Other DNA sequences in the sample encode the same CDR3. The chain has TRBV19 and TRBJ1-5; D remains unclear. V was clipped by 6 bases and J by 1 base, with 4 bases between them. This CDR3 has 12 residues. The germline gives CDR1 LNHDA, CDR2 SQIVND (reference sequence). This CDR3 reads CASRSSNQPQHF. The CDR3 region has the DNA TGTGCCAGTAGGTCAAGCAATCAGCCCCAGCATTTT.

V gene TRBV9 combines with J gene TRBJ1-3; maybe TRBD1 (6 bases). V lost 3 bases, J lost 0 bases, and 13 bases lay in between. This CDR3 comprises 16 residues. The germline CDR1 and CDR2 sequences are SGDLS and YYNGEE. The CDR3 reads CASSAEQGYSGNTIYF. Here the CDR3 DNA reads TGTGCCAGCAGCGCCGAACAGGGTTACTCTGGAAACACCATATATTTT.

V usage is TRBV5-1 and J usage is TRBJ2-1; 9 bases fit TRBD2. With 2 bases clipped from V and 7 bases from J, the junction kept 4 bases outside the gene matches. The CDR3 is 14 amino acids. Germline CDR1 and CDR2: SGHRS and YFSETQ. CDR3 protein: CASSFGTSSNEQFF. The CDR3 DNA reads TGCGCCAGCAGCTTCGGGACTAGCTCAAATGAGCAGTTCTTC.

V and J are TRBV7-2 and TRBJ2-3; D is perhaps TRBD1 (6 bases). Trimming removed 2 bases at V and 3 bases at J, with 12 bases between. Germline CDR1 is SGHTA and CDR2 is FQGNSA. This CDR3 contains 15 residues. The CDR3 region is CASSLRHRETDTQYF. CDR3 sequence (DNA): TGTGCCAGCAGCTTACGTCACAGGGAAACAGATACGCAGTATTTT.

The chain combines TRBV6-6 with TRBJ2-1; TRBD2 aligns across 7 bases. J was trimmed by 3 bases and V by 0 bases; bases with no gene match: 2. The length of the CDR3 is 15 residues. In germline, CDR1 is MNHNY, CDR2 SVGAGI (reference sequence). This chain's CDR3 is CASSYSAGLYNEQFF. CDR3 nucleotide sequence: TGTGCCAGCAGTTACTCAGCGGGACTCTACAATGAGCAGTTCTTC.

The rearrangement links TRBV7-2 to TRBJ1-3; D uncertain. Trimming stripped 4 bases from V and 0 bases from J, with 10 bases between. Looked up from germline, CDR1 is SGHTA and CDR2 is FQGNSA. This CDR3 spans 15 amino acids. CDR3 DNA sequence: TGTGCCAGCAGCTCCCTTCGGAGCTCTGGAAACACCATATATTTT. Its translation is CASSSLRSSGNTIYF.

The CDR3 reads CASSPAGLVQETQYF. In DNA, the CDR3 is TGTGCCAGCTCACCAGCAGGACTAGTCCAAGAGACCCAGTACTTC. This chain uses TRBV18 with TRBJ2-5; 7 bases line up with TRBD2. Unmatched junction bases numbered 4, after V lost 2 bases and J lost 1 base. Germline V gives CDR1 KGHSH, CDR2 LQKENI. CDR3 length equals 15 residues.

This rearrangement joins TRBV6-1 to TRBJ1-5; 8 nucleotides match TRBD1. V shed 4 bases and J 5 bases; nucleotides not matched to a gene: 4. CDR1 and CDR2 from the germline V gene are MNHNS and SASEGT. This CDR3 comprises 14 residues. The CDR3 region is CASSGRGPDQPQHF. The CDR3 DNA sequence: TGTGCCAGCAGTGGCAGGGGGCCAGATCAGCCCCAGCATTTT.

V gene TRBV5-1 combines with J gene TRBJ1-5, with 7 bases matching TRBD1. Trimming cost V 5 bases and J 5 bases; bases outside gene matches: 19. Germline lookup yields CDR1 SGHRS and CDR2 YFSETQ. This CDR3 has 18 amino acids. Here the CDR3 reads CASSSRPIGQAQDQPQHF. Here the CDR3 DNA reads TGCGCCAGCAGTTCTAGACCCATAGGACAGGCGCAGGATCAGCCCCAGCATTTT.

This chain connects TRBV5-6 to TRBJ2-7; the D is unclear. This CDR3 is built from 15 residues. Between the trimmed V and J ends, which lost 5 bases and 2 bases, there was a span of 17 bases. Germline CDR1 SGHDT, CDR2 YYEEEE. The DNA for the CDR3 is TGTGCCAGCAGTCTTGGCCGACATTTTACCTACGAGCAGTACTTC. It encodes CASSLGRHFTYEQYF.

V gene TRBV11-2 combines with J gene TRBJ2-1; 10 bases match TRBD2. CDR3 length: 16 amino acids. From germline, CDR1 is SGHAT and CDR2 FQNNGV. V was clipped by 6 bases and J by 6 bases; unmatched bases: 11. The DNA for the CDR3 is TGTGCCAGCAGGGTGATAGCGGGAGGAGAGGGCAATGAGCAGTTCTTC. Translated, it gives CASRVIAGGEGNEQFF.

V gene TRBV10-2 combines with J gene TRBJ1-3, with 8 bases that match TRBD1. Germline assignment: CDR1 WSHSY and CDR2 SAAADI. CDR3 length: 14 amino acids. V shed 6 bases, J shed 4 bases, and the junction held 5 bases outside the gene matches. The CDR3 loop is CASSSGQGGNTIYF. CDR3 sequence (DNA): TGCGCCAGCAGCTCCGGACAGGGAGGAAACACCATATATTTT.